This T cell receptor (beta chain) stems from a study of tumor-infiltrating lymphocytes in primary liver carcinoma. Study conclusions and caveats: Researchers report that only about 7.5-25% of top clones turned up in all five tumor regions.

A primer matching the constant region was used to make TCR beta cDNA from about 500 ng of total RNA. Researchers made the TCR beta libraries by running three nested multiplex PCR rounds with slightly modified ARM-PCR. TCRdb redid the calling of the multiplex PCR reads with MiXCR, one entry per CDR3 protein. Of about 22,000 distinct CDR3 sequences in the sample, around 81% were seen once. Concerning this clonotype itself: Antigen: not known.

Taking about 18-31 mg of unsorted bulk tissue, the authors co-extracted RNA and DNA. Tumor regions sampled: superior, inferior, left, right poles, and centre. Sequences were obtained from liver tumor tissue from sampling region 2. Subset reported: tumor region T2, inferior pole. The sequence derives from a woman in her twenties or thirties with primary liver carcinoma and hepatitis B virus infection.

CDR3 DNA sequence: TGCGCTAACAGCCAACCTGTGACGGGGGGTCACATTAACTACGAGCAGTACTTC. Translation gives CANSQPVTGGHINYEQYF. The chain couples TRBV4-3 to TRBJ2-7, with 7 bases that match TRBD2. This CDR3 spans 18 amino acids. CDR1 LGHNA and CDR2 YSLEER come from the germline V gene.